This is a list of T cell receptor beta chains from one sample in a study of type 1 and type 2 diabetes patients. TCRdb reanalysed the multiplex PCR reads using MiXCR and keeps one entry per CDR3 protein. In the table there are under 300,000 distinct CDR3 sequences, approximately 45% of which are singletons. The material sequenced was peripheral blood mononuclear cells (PBMCs). The receptors come from a man younger than 35 with type 2 diabetes. Each CDR3 is given with its conserved first and last residue. D genes are given only for firm matches. Not every row has a clone size; where given, it reads once, few, many or a size class.

DNA: TGTGCCAGCAGTTTAAGCCTAGCGGGAGTTCACGAGCAGTACTTC; CDR3: CASSLSLAGVHEQYF; size: NA; J: TRBJ2-7; V: TRBV28; D: TRBD2
DNA: TGTGCCAGCAGCTTATCTCCCTACAGGGAAAACACTGAAGCTTTCTTT; CDR3: CASSLSPYRENTEAFF; size: NA; J: TRBJ1-1; V: TRBV9; D: NA
DNA: TGTGCCAGCACCCCCGCGGTAGTGTACGAGCAGTACTTC; CDR3: CASTPAVVYEQYF; size: few; J: TRBJ2-7; V: TRBV6-1; D: NA
DNA: TGTGCCAGCAGTTTTCAGGGGAGTATCGGCTACACCTTC; CDR3: CASSFQGSIGYTF; size: NA; J: TRBJ1-2; V: TRBV27; D: NA
DNA: TGTGCCAGCAGCCAAGTTGGACTAGCGGGAGAACTCACAGATACGCAGTATTTT; CDR3: CASSQVGLAGELTDTQYF; size: once; J: TRBJ2-3; V: TRBV14; D: TRBD2
DNA: TGCAGTGCTAAAGGACAGGGGGGTTCACCCCTCCACTTT; CDR3: CSAKGQGGSPLHF; size: NA; J: TRBJ1-6; V: TRBV20-1; D: TRBD1
DNA: TGTGCCACGAGATCGGGGTCGGCGGGTGGGGAGACCCAGTACTTC; CDR3: CATRSGSAGGETQYF; size: NA; J: TRBJ2-5; V: TRBV24-1; D: NA
DNA: TGTGCCAGCAGCTTGACTAGCGGGAGAATGGATGAGCAGTTCTTC; CDR3: CASSLTSGRMDEQFF; size: few; J: TRBJ2-1; V: TRBV7-3; D: TRBD2
DNA: TGTGCCAGCAGTCGGGGATGGGGGGAGACCCAGTACTTC; CDR3: CASSRGWGETQYF; size: many; J: TRBJ2-5; V: TRBV25-1; D: NA
DNA: TGTGCCAGCACCCGATCGGACCACGGCACTGAAGCTTTCTTT; CDR3: CASTRSDHGTEAFF; size: NA; J: TRBJ1-1; V: TRBV2; D: NA
DNA: TGTGCCAGCAGTCTCCTTACAGGGAATGCTTTCTTT; CDR3: CASSLLTGNAFF; size: once; J: TRBJ1-1; V: TRBV28; D: NA
DNA: TGCAGCGTTGAGGGGGTTTCCTACGAGCAGTACTTC; CDR3: CSVEGVSYEQYF; size: few; J: TRBJ2-7; V: TRBV29-1; D: NA
DNA: TGTGCCAGCAGCGATCCGGGGGGGCGGGCCAGCTCCTACGAGCAGTACTTC; CDR3: CASSDPGGRASSYEQYF; size: NA; J: TRBJ2-7; V: TRBV7-2; D: TRBD2
DNA: TGTGCCAGCAGCTACTCAGGGGGCGACACTGAAGCTTTCTTT; CDR3: CASSYSGGDTEAFF; size: NA; J: TRBJ1-1; V: TRBV7-3; D: TRBD1
DNA: TGTGCCAGCACCACGGACACTAGGGTGGGCTACACCTTC; CDR3: CASTTDTRVGYTF; size: NA; J: TRBJ1-2; V: TRBV2; D: NA
DNA: TGTGCCAGCAGCTTACGGGGCGAGAACACTGAAGCTTTCTTT; CDR3: CASSLRGENTEAFF; size: NA; J: TRBJ1-1; V: TRBV7-3; D: NA
DNA: TGTGCCAGCAATCAGAACACTGAAGCTTTCTTT; CDR3: CASNQNTEAFF; size: NA; J: TRBJ1-1; V: TRBV27; D: NA
DNA: TGTGCCAGCAGTGCAAACAGGAGCGGGGAGACCCAGTACTTC; CDR3: CASSANRSGETQYF; size: few; J: TRBJ2-5; V: TRBV2; D: NA
DNA: TGTGCCAGCAGCCCCCTTAGGGTTAACTATGGCTACACCTTC; CDR3: CASSPLRVNYGYTF; size: NA; J: TRBJ1-2; V: TRBV2; D: NA
DNA: TGTGCCAGCAGCTTAGCGCCCAATCAGCCCCAGCATTTT; CDR3: CASSLAPNQPQHF; size: NA; J: TRBJ1-5; V: TRBV7-8; D: NA
DNA: TGCAGTGCTAGAGATATTGGTAGTGTAGATACGCAGTATTTT; CDR3: CSARDIGSVDTQYF; size: NA; J: TRBJ2-3; V: TRBV20-1; D: NA
DNA: TGTGCCAGCTCACCACCGGGGCAGATTAGCAATCAGCCCCAGCATTTT; CDR3: CASSPPGQISNQPQHF; size: once; J: TRBJ1-5; V: TRBV18; D: NA
DNA: TGTGCCTGGAGTGTCCATAGCAATCAGCCCCAGCATTTT; CDR3: CAWSVHSNQPQHF; size: NA; J: TRBJ1-5; V: TRBV30; D: NA
DNA: TGTGCCAGTAGTAGTCCTGGACACGCGAACACTGATGCTTTCTTT; CDR3: CASSSPGHANTDAFF; size: NA; J: TRBJ1-1; V: TRBV19; D: NA
DNA: TGTGCCATCAGTGAGCGTGGTAGTCCGGATACGCAGTATTTT; CDR3: CAISERGSPDTQYF; size: NA; J: TRBJ2-3; V: TRBV10-3; D: NA
DNA: TGTGCCAGCAGCCGAACTGCGGGGATTCCCCAAGAGACCCAGTACTTC; CDR3: CASSRTAGIPQETQYF; size: few; J: TRBJ2-5; V: TRBV12-3/TRBV12-4; D: NA
DNA: TGTGCCAGCAGCTTAGTTCCGGGACAGAACTGCGAGCAGTACTTC; CDR3: CASSLVPGQNCEQYF; size: NA; J: TRBJ2-7; V: TRBV7-2; D: TRBD1
DNA: TGTGCCGGGGACCGGAGATACAATGAGCAGTTCTTC; CDR3: CAGDRRYNEQFF; size: NA; J: TRBJ2-1; V: TRBV30; D: NA
DNA: TGTGCCAGCAGCCTTAAGGGACAGGGAAGCGACGAGCAGTACTTC; CDR3: CASSLKGQGSDEQYF; size: NA; J: TRBJ2-7; V: TRBV13; D: TRBD1
DNA: TGTGCCAGCAGTTTCCGGACTAGTGGAGGCACAGATACGCAGTATTTT; CDR3: CASSFRTSGGTDTQYF; size: NA; J: TRBJ2-3; V: TRBV12-3/TRBV12-4; D: TRBD2
DNA: TGTGCCAGCAGCGTAGGTGGGGGGGCTTGGACGAATGAGCAGTTCTTC; CDR3: CASSVGGGAWTNEQFF; size: few; J: TRBJ2-1; V: TRBV9; D: NA
DNA: TGTGCCAGCAGCTCATCAAAGGGCAATCAGCCCCAGCATTTT; CDR3: CASSSSKGNQPQHF; size: NA; J: TRBJ1-5; V: TRBV7-2; D: NA
DNA: TGTGCCAGCAGCTTAGGGGTTACTAGCGCCGGGGAGCTGTTTTTT; CDR3: CASSLGVTSAGELFF; size: NA; J: TRBJ2-2; V: TRBV7-3; D: TRBD2
DNA: TGCGCCAGCAGCTTGGAGGCAGGGGCCACTGAAGCTTTCTTT; CDR3: CASSLEAGATEAFF; size: many; J: TRBJ1-1; V: TRBV5-1; D: NA
DNA: TGCAGTGCTAGAGATGGGTTTCTTCATGGCTACACCTTC; CDR3: CSARDGFLHGYTF; size: NA; J: TRBJ1-2; V: TRBV20-1; D: NA
DNA: TGTGCCAGCAGCTCAACCCGGGGACAGAGCGAGCAGTACTTC; CDR3: CASSSTRGQSEQYF; size: NA; J: TRBJ2-7; V: TRBV7-3; D: TRBD1
DNA: TGTGCCAGTAGTCTAGGACTAGCGGGGGTTGAGACCCAGTACTTC; CDR3: CASSLGLAGVETQYF; size: few; J: TRBJ2-5; V: TRBV19; D: TRBD2